This passage covers 3 T cell receptor beta chains from one sample sequenced in a study of vaccination effects on CD4 cells after COVID-19. For these receptors, no antigen is known. Prior to sequencing, the ViraFEST assay stimulated PBMC with viral peptide pools, which expanded the antigen-specific CD4+ T cells. Investigators separated out CD4+ T cells once approximately 11 days of culture had passed. No vaccinee had earlier SARS-CoV-2 infection, and nucleocapsid antibodies were negative. Profiled with immunoSEQ multiplex PCR; TCRdb holds only in-frame clones, not every one. The table lists about 55,000 clones, more than 60% of them singletons. Specimen: CD4+ T cells from PBMCs cultured with SARS-CoV-2 spike peptides, collected before COVID-19 vaccination. The receptors were gathered from a human donor who received a COVID-19 vaccine.

The chain couples TRBV18 to TRBJ2-7; tentatively, D is TRBD2 (6 bases). The CDR3 runs 14 residues. Between the trimmed V and J ends, which lost 3 bases and 0 bases, there was a span of 9 bases. Germline CDR1 reads KGHSH; CDR2 reads LQKENI. CDR3 region: CASSPRESSYEQYF. Written as DNA, the CDR3 is TGTGCCAGCTCACCTCGGGAGAGCTCCTACGAGCAGTACTTC. Full variable domain (rest looked up from reference TRBV18 and TRBJ2-7): NAGVMQNPRHLVRRRGQEARLRCSPMKGHSHVYWYRQLPEEGLKFMVYLQKENIIDESGMPKERFSAEFPKEGPSILRIQQVVRGDSAAYFCASSPRESSYEQYFGPGTRLTVT.

V and J are TRBV18 and TRBJ2-3; D may be TRBD2 (6 bases). Germline CDR1 is KGHSH and CDR2 is LQKENI. CDR3 length equals 20 residues. V was shortened by 0 bases and J by 2 bases, with 24 bases between the two germline ends. CDR3 in amino acids: CASSPPLEETRGLITDTQYF. Written as DNA, the CDR3 is TGTGCCAGCTCACCACCGCTCGAAGAAACCCGGGGGTTGATCACAGATACGCAGTATTTT.

The chain links TRBV7-6 to TRBJ2-2, with 8 positions matching TRBD2. J lost 5 bases, V lost 6 bases, and 8 bases had no gene match. This CDR3 contains 15 residues. Germline loops: CDR1 SGHVS, CDR2 FNYEAQ. The CDR3: CASSPREGRTGELFF. For the CDR3, the DNA is TGTGCCAGCAGTCCCCGGGAGGGGAGGACCGGGGAGCTGTTTTTT.